Sequencing of this T cell receptor (beta chain) was carried out in a study of tissue T cells after allogeneic stem cell transplantation. As concerns this clone: The antigen remains unidentified. Gene and germline names: mouse. The observed sequence ends 1 residue before the CDR3 terminus, with the missing tail filled in from the germline J gene.

The junction had 5 bases not matched to a gene; V was cut back by 2 bases and J by 2 bases. The V gene's germline CDR1 is KGHPV and CDR2 FQNQEV (reference sequence). The CDR3 contains 15 residues. Whole-study results and caveats: Blood and spleen captured only part of the tissue TCR repertoire.

Repertoires were generated with immunoSEQ multiplex PCR, while TCRdb's copy carries only in-frame clones and drops some. The sample carries a few thousand clones, around half recorded once. Noted time point: mouse harvest day 14 after allogeneic transplant. Each mouse received 10^7 T-cell-depleted marrow cells plus 10^6 splenic CD5+ T cells by tail vein. This mouse GVHD model was MHC-mismatched B6 to BALB/c, profiled day 7 or 14. The V and J genes are TRBV26 and TRBJ1-2; TRBD1 matches at 7 bases. This sequence originates from a female BALB/c mouse given C57BL/6 T cells with graft-versus-host disease after an allogeneic hematopoietic cell transplant. Material for sequencing was gut tissue. CDR3 in amino acids: CASSLPGQANSDYTF. The CDR3 bases that were read are TGTGCCAGCAGTCTGCCTGGACAGGCTAACTCCGACTACACC.